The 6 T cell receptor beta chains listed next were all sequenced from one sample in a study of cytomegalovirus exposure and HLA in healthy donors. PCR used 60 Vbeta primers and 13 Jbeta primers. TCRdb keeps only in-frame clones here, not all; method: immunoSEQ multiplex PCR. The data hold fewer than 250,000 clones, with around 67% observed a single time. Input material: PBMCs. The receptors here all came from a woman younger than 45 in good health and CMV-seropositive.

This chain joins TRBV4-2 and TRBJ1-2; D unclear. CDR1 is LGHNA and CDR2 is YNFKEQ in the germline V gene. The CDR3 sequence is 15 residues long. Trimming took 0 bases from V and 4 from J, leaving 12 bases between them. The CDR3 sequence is CASSQDTNAVYGYTF. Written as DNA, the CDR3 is TGTGCCAGCAGCCAAGATACAAACGCGGTCTATGGCTACACCTTC.

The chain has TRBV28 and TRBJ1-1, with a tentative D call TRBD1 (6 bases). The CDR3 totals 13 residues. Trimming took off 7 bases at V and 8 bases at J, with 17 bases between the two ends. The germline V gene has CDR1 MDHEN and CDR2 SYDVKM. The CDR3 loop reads CASTNRELIEAFF. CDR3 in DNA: TGTGCCAGCACCAACAGGGAGCTTATAGAAGCTTTCTTT.

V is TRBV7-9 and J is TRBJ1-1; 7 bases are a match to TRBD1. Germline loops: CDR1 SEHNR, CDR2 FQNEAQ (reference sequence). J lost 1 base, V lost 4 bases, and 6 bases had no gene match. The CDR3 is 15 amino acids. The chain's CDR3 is CASSSTGTANTEAFF. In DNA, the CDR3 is TGTGCCAGCAGCTCCACCGGGACAGCGAACACTGAAGCTTTCTTT.

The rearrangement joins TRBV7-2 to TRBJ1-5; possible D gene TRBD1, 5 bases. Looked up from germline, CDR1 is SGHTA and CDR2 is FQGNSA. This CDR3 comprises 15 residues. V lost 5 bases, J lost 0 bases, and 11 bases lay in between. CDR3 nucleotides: TGTGCCAGCAGCATTTCAGGGAATAGCAATCAGCCCCAGCATTTT. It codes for CASSISGNSNQPQHF.

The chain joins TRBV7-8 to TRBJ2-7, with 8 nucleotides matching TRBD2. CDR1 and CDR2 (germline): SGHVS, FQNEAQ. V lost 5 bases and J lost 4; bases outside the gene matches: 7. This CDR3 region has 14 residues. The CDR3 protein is CASSVGRAGYEQYF. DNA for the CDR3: TGTGCCAGCAGCGTCGGGAGGGCCGGGTACGAGCAGTACTTC.

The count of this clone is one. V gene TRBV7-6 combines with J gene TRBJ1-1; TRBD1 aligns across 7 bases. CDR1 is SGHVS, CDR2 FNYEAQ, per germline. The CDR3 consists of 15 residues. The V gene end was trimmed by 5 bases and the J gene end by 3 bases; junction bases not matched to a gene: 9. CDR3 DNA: TGTGCCAGCAGCCAAGGGACCAGGGGGGACACTGAAGCTTTCTTT. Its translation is CASSQGTRGDTEAFF.